The rows below give T cell receptor beta chains drawn from one sample of a study of cytomegalovirus exposure and HLA in healthy donors. TCRdb's copy holds only in-frame clones and misses some; the assay was immunoSEQ multiplex PCR. The sample contains tens of thousands of clones, roughly 75% of which appear only once. Material: PBMCs. The source of these receptors is a middle-aged woman in good health and CMV-seronegative. Each CDR3 is given with its conserved first and last residue. A D gene is named only where the DNA matches it firmly. Rows may omit the clone size; those that give it use once, few, many or a size class.

>TRBD1|TRBJ1-1|.|TRBV12-5
TGTGCTAGTGGTTCCGTAGGACAGGGACCTGAAGCTTTCTTT
CASGSVGQGPEAFF
>.|TRBJ2-7|.|TRBV4-2
TGTGCCAGCAGCCCCGCGGGCGGGGATAGCTCCTACGAGCAGTACTTC
CASSPAGGDSSYEQYF
>TRBD2|TRBJ2-7|.|TRBV7-9
TGTGCCAGCAGCTTATCTAGCGGGGTGGCGTACGAGCAGTACTTC
CASSLSSGVAYEQYF
>TRBD2|TRBJ2-2|.|TRBV7-2
TGTGCCAGCAGCTTGCGGGGGGTGACCGGCGGGGAGCTGTTTTTT
CASSLRGVTGGELFF
>TRBD1|TRBJ2-7|.|TRBV28
TGTGCCAGCATTCCCGGGACAGGGTCTGGGACCTACGAGCAGTACTTC
CASIPGTGSGTYEQYF
>TRBD2|TRBJ2-3|few|TRBV28
TGTGCCAGCAGGCCTACTAGCGGGAGAGTTTGGGGAACAGATACGCAGTATTTT
CASRPTSGRVWGTDTQYF
>.|TRBJ2-2|.|TRBV2
TGTGCCAGCAGTGAATGGGGGTCGCGGGGACTTGACACCGGGGAGCTGTTTTTT
CASSEWGSRGLDTGELFF
>.|TRBJ2-7|.|TRBV4-1
TGCGCCAGCAGCCGTCTGCCTAGGTTAGCCGCCTACGAGCAGTACTTC
CASSRLPRLAAYEQYF
>.|TRBJ2-2|few|TRBV7-2
TGTGCCAGCAGCTCCACAGGGTATAACGGGGAGCTGTTTTTT
CASSSTGYNGELFF
>.|TRBJ1-1|.|TRBV5-4
TGTGCCAGCAGCCTAGAGACAGGGAACACTGAAGCTTTCTTT
CASSLETGNTEAFF
>.|TRBJ1-4|.|TRBV7-9
TGTGCCAGCAGCCAGGGAGGGACTAATGAAAAACTGTTTTTT
CASSQGGTNEKLFF
>TRBD2|TRBJ2-1|few|TRBV7-6
TGTGCCAGCAGCTTAGCTAGCGGGACTGATGAGCAGTTCTTC
CASSLASGTDEQFF
>.|TRBJ1-4|.|TRBV14
TGTGCCAGCAGCCAGCGCAGGCCAGGCGGGGATGAAAAACTGTTTTTT
CASSQRRPGGDEKLFF
>TRBD1|TRBJ1-4|.|TRBV5-1
TGCGCCAGCAGCCCCGGCTACGGACAGGGGAATGAAAAACTGTTTTTT
CASSPGYGQGNEKLFF